This record looks at one T cell receptor beta chain sequence and its context. It has no known antigen specificity. These data are taken from a study of cytomegalovirus exposure and HLA in healthy donors (dated by TCRdb to the late 2010s). For the study in its entirety: An earlier analysis of some 550 of the donors reported 250 to 300 Gb of sequence data and 117 million unique TCR beta sequences from roughly 180 million T cells. Donor age, sex, ethnicity and CMV serostatus were compiled together with the repertoire data. The number of donors typed differed by locus, with roughly 629-640 for A, B, C, DRB1 and DQB1, around 520 for DQA1, some 570 for DPA1, and about 450 for DPB1. An earlier analysis of 587 of the donors used high-throughput TCR beta sequencing to judge whether each TCR beta V gene segment behaved as functional or pseudogenic. Every discovery cohort repertoire had been produced on one sequencing platform. Besides the first cohort of 500 to 700 subjects, a separate validation cohort made up of roughly 120 different subjects was used. The study combined high-throughput TCR immunosequencing, statistical association of individual TCRs with disease status, and machine learning to predict cytomegalovirus infection status. Four or five DR-DQ haplotypes were treated as single units for association and clustering because of strong linkage in the cohort. Among some 400 genotyped donors of the cohort, an average of roughly 230,000 unique TCR beta nucleotide sequences was sequenced per donor, of which approximately 18% were non-productive. Rather than using new phenotypic data, the later analysis identified candidate immune exposures from TCR beta sequences and from how often those sequences occurred across donors. About 300 gigabases of sequencing data and tens of millions of unique TCR sequences were included in an early release covering roughly 600 HLA-typed donors. The study profiled the T cell repertoires of 666 subjects by immunosequencing and related them to cytomegalovirus serostatus. Of the roughly 400 genotyped donors, around 81% fell in the genetic ancestry cluster associated with self-reported Caucasian donors. The study was designed to test whether signatures of past pathogen exposure could be identified by cataloging public T cell receptors. HLA typing covered class I and class II loci at four-digit resolution. A later genetic analysis took genome-wide SNP genotypes for about three fifths of the 666 donors and used that subset as a discovery cohort. A later analysis re-examined previously published TCR beta repertoires from roughly 720 donors and added high-resolution HLA genotyping to investigate patterns of TCR occurrence.

The library was produced with the immunoSEQ multiplex PCR assay. For the multiplex PCR, a mixture combining 60 forward primers for TCR Vbeta segments and 13 reverse primers for TCR Jbeta segments was used. Amplification of the CDR3 region of rearranged TCR beta genes was performed with a multiplex PCR assay on genomic DNA. On the Illumina HiSeq System, the amplified TCR beta libraries were sequenced as 87-base-pair reads. In the source study's methods: A later analysis counted around 72 million unique TCR beta chains across the 666 repertoires, and some 11 million of these chains were shared by at least two donors. To remove PCR and sequencing errors, raw reads were error-corrected and collapsed into unique sequences using a nearest-neighbor algorithm that merged closely related sequences. V, D and J gene segments were assigned by aligning CDR3 sequences to IMGT reference sequences. Each retained sequence needed at least a six-nucleotide match to both a V gene segment and a J gene segment. Rearrangements were called productive when the CDR3 lacked stop codons and stayed in frame with V and J; all others were non-productive. CDR3 was defined by IMGT convention, running from the second conserved V-encoded cysteine to the conserved J-encoded phenylalanine. The earlier analysis of 450 to 750 of the donors excluded any sequence lacking an unambiguous match to a single V gene segment. In an earlier analysis of roughly 600 of the donors, a V segment was called functional when productive rearrangements were above 56.7%, and segregating when the standard deviation between donors exceeded 5%. A statistical classification framework was built to diagnose cytomegalovirus status from the catalog of TCR beta chain sequences. In a later analysis, V and J genes were assigned by comparing TCR nucleotide sequences against IMGT/GENE-DB human TR gene sequences. A later analysis assigned CDR3 sequences and most-parsimonious VDJ recombination scenarios with the TCRdist pipeline. In a later analysis, every TCR beta chain was defined by the combination of its CDR3 amino acid sequence and its V-gene family, and reads without a unique V-gene family were dropped. In a later analysis, around 600 highly shared, low-generation-probability nucleotide sequences were removed to address suspected cross-contamination and a sequencing artifact. In a later analysis, a clonal expansion index was calculated for each public chain from normalized within-repertoire ranks of inferred template counts. In a later analysis, generation probabilities were computed with a VDJ recombination model fitted to out-of-frame rearrangements, and the resulting probabilities were checked against IGoR. In a later analysis, TCR-TCR, TCR-HLA and TCR-CMV co-occurrence was scored with hypergeometric tests, and a repertoire-size bias correction was applied to TCR pairs. False discovery rates were estimated in a later analysis by permuting HLA or CMV assignments 20 times. In a later analysis, co-occurring TCRs were grouped using DBSCAN, with TCRdist sequence similarity added in when clustering inside HLA-allele-positive subsets. Repertoires with fewer than 30,000 or more than 120,000 public chains, plus five repertoires with anomalous nucleotide sharing, were excluded from co-occurrence clustering. TCRdb provides this immuneACCESS table in a form limited to in-frame rearrangements. Some clones are lacking; in checked studies, under half of them reflect an unresolved V gene, and why the rest are absent is not known. V, J and clone size were drawn from that table, and D and trimming were deduced from the DNA. This sample's clone table shows about 140,000 clones. The top ten clonotypes cover about 2.2% of the sample.

CDR1 and CDR2, looked up from the germline V gene, are SGHTA and FQGNSA. The CDR3 contains 14 residues, cysteine and phenylalanine counted. Only the CDR3 region is kept as DNA, spanning 42 bases read in frame from base 1. At the junction V is shortened by 4 bases and J by 1 base, with 10 bases in between. Study-wide conclusions, independent of this receptor: Roughly uniform sequencing depth across donors was assumed in presence/absence analyses, although this assumption may not hold. A few of the identified cytomegalovirus-associated TCR beta chains were confirmed in vitro to be specific for cytomegalovirus antigens. According to a later analysis, most CMV-associated TCR beta chains appeared to be HLA-restricted, and the HLA associations seemed to be driven largely by CMV exposure. In a later analysis, the rate of TCR association differed among HLA loci, with DRB1 alleles having the most associated TCRs and HLA-C alleles having the fewest. A later analysis found that HLA-associated TCR beta chains were more clonally expanded and had lower generation probabilities than equally common non-associated chains. This cohort had only TCR beta chains sequenced, and the lack of alpha or paired-chain data limited which features could be detected. Strong co-occurrence of HLA alleles, especially DR and DQ, made assigning TCR associations to individual alleles difficult. Immune exposure information for the cohort was limited to CMV serostatus. A group of highly shared sequence variants was considered likely to be a technical artifact of the sequencing pipeline. According to a later genetic analysis, donors in an Asian-associated ancestry cluster had fewer N-insertions in productive TCRs than the roughly 700-donor mean. Some IMGT-functional V segments, including TRBV6-2 and TRBV6-3, could not be told apart with the 87-base-pair reads, so those segments were excluded. While some public TCRs were present in many individuals, most TCR sequences turned up only very rarely across donors. Broadly in line with IMGT annotations, most TCR beta V segments showed up in productive rearrangements about 90% or about 30% of the time in an earlier analysis of 450 to 600 of the donors. Linkage disequilibrium might explain the correlated functional status among segregating V segments, but an unknown experimental factor could not be ruled out. Because some donors lacked HLA typing at each locus, the association tests relied only on the typed subset. Specific HLA alleles were associated with 15,000 to 20,000 TCR beta sequences at a false discovery rate of 0.05 in a later analysis. The earlier analysis of almost 600 of the donors excluded approximately 15 rarely observed V segments, including chromosome 9 orphons, because counts were too low. The classifier was reported to diagnose cytomegalovirus status with high specificity and sensitivity in both the original cohort and the validation cohort. The study gave a list of 150 to 200 TCR beta chains associated with cytomegalovirus. A further reported finding was that TCR beta sequences accurately predicted the HLA-A and HLA-B alleles for most subjects in the first cohort. A later genetic analysis associated a missense DCLRE1C variant with V-gene and J-gene trimming of TCR beta chains, and an independent cohort replicated the association. In a later analysis, several top co-occurrence clusters were reported to appear linked to parvovirus B19, influenza, CMV and Epstein-Barr virus. According to the authors, the approach could potentially be generalized to other disease states and immunological phenotypes.

The cohort was made up of roughly 670 healthy bone marrow donors. At the time of sampling, every cohort member was nominally healthy, though immune exposures that went unrecorded were likely present. The donor was CMV seronegative and belonged to the group of 352 seronegative cohort members. A peripheral blood sample was collected from each donor, and TCR beta sequencing was performed on peripheral blood mononuclear cells. Genomic DNA was extracted from the blood cell samples with the Qiagen DNeasy Blood Extraction Kit. The rearranged chain carries TRBV7-2 and TRBJ1-1; perhaps TRBD1 is the D gene, with 6 bases matching. The receptor was derived from a woman aged 18-29 years in good health and CMV-seronegative. Material for sequencing was PBMCs. The CDR3 region reads CASSSRGQNTEAFF. In nucleotide form, the sequence is TGTGCCAGCAGCTCCAGGGGTCAGAACACTGAAGCTTTCTTT.